The 23 T cell receptor beta chains given below trace back to one sample, sequenced in a study of CD8+ T cells in alopecia areata. Treatment noted: oral pan-JAK inhibitor, 5-10 mg twice daily. Investigators isolated RNA and reverse transcribed it into cDNA to act as the sequencing template. Some clones are missing from TCRdb's copy, which holds only in-frame ones; the method was immunoSEQ multiplex PCR. Altogether approximately 210,000 clones are present, more than 55% being singletons, with the ten largest covering 3.3%. The sequences come from CD4+ T cells sorted from blood, collected at week 4, from a patient treated with tofacitinib. Receptors originate from a human donor with alopecia areata.

V usage is TRBV7-2 and J usage is TRBJ1-6, with 8 nucleotides matching TRBD1. This CDR3 spans 16 amino acids. In germline, CDR1 is SGHTA, CDR2 FQGNSA. V lost 5 bases, J lost 5 bases, and 8 bases stayed unmatched. The CDR3 loop is CASSHHQGADNSPLHF. In DNA, the CDR3 is TGTGCCAGCAGCCACCATCAGGGGGCGGATAATTCACCCCTCCACTTT.

The CDR3 DNA follows: TGTGCCACCAGCAGAGATCTGGGGAGAGGCTACGAGCAGTACTTC. It specifies CATSRDLGRGYEQYF. The chain links TRBV15 to TRBJ2-7; D perhaps matches TRBD2 (5 bases). The CDR3 runs to 15 residues. The germline CDR1 and CDR2 sequences are LNHNV and YYDKDF (reference sequence). V lost 0 bases and J lost 3, with 12 bases in between. The full variable domain, its missing parts supplied by reference TRBV15 and TRBJ2-7, is DAMVIQNPRYQVTQFGKPVTLSCSQTLNHNVMYWYQQKSSQAPKLLFHYYDKDFNNEADTPDNFQSRRPNTSFCFLDIRSPGLGDTAMYLCATSRDLGRGYEQYFGPGTRLTVT.

With regard to this clone: The same CDR3 is also encoded by other DNA sequences in this sample. The V gene is TRBV29-1, the J gene TRBJ2-7, with no clear D. Germline loops: CDR1 SQVTM, CDR2 ANQGSEA. V gave up 4 bases and J gave up 2 bases, with 6 bases separating them. CDR3 length equals 11 residues. The CDR3 is CSVGLTYEQYF. The CDR3 nucleotides are TGCAGCGTTGGCTTAACCTACGAGCAGTACTTC.

V and J are TRBV30 and TRBJ2-2; D ambiguous. In germline, CDR1 is GTSNPN, CDR2 SVGIG (reference sequence). This CDR3 spans 14 amino acids. The CDR3 region has the DNA TGTGCGTCGAACCCGACGGATAACACCGGGGAGCTGTTTTTT. Translated, it gives CASNPTDNTGELFF.

This clone has only one observation. The rearrangement uses TRBV30 and TRBJ2-4, with D perhaps being TRBD1 or TRBD2 (6 bases each). V lost 5 bases, J lost 8 bases, and 16 bases lay in between. This CDR3 region has 13 residues. The germline V gene encodes CDR1 GTSNPN and CDR2 SVGIG (reference sequence). CDR3 sequence (DNA): TGTGCCTGGGCCTCCCCCGGGGGCTACATTCAGTACTTC. It is translated as CAWASPGGYIQYF.

The chain joins TRBV5-1 to TRBJ1-4, with 7 bases fitting TRBD1. Trimming took 4 bases from V and 0 from J; bases not matched to a gene: 9. Germline assignment: CDR1 SGHRS and CDR2 YFSETQ. This CDR3 is built from 17 residues. The CDR3 sequence is CASSNGQVWTTNEKLFF. The DNA for the CDR3 is TGCGCCAGCAGCAACGGACAGGTGTGGACAACTAATGAAAAACTGTTTTTT.

Concerning this clone: A read error may produce the germline difference seen at one junction end. V usage is TRBV9 and J usage is TRBJ2-5, with D maybe TRBD2 (5 bases). The CDR3 totals 13 residues. The germline CDR1 and CDR2 sequences are SGDLS and YYNGEE. This CDR3 is CASSDGREETQHF. CDR3 DNA sequence: TGTGCCAGCAGCGACGGACGGGAAGAGACCCAGCACTTC. Supplemented by reference TRBV9 and TRBJ2-5, the full variable domain reads DSGVTQTPKHLITATGQRVTLRCSPRSGDLSVYWYQQSLDQGLQFLIQYYNGEERAKGNILERFSAQQFPDLHSELNLSSLELGDSALYFCASSDGREETQHFGPGTRLLVL.

The CDR3 loop reads CASSEASRTEAFF. The CDR3 nucleotides read TGTGCCAGCAGTGAAGCAAGTAGAACTGAAGCTTTCTTT. The gene calls are TRBV2 and TRBJ1-1; D is ambiguous. Per the germline V gene, CDR1 is SNHLY and CDR2 is FYNNEI. The CDR3 runs to 13 residues. V lost 0 bases, J lost 5 bases, and 7 bases lay in between.

V gene TRBV7-2 combines with J gene TRBJ2-7; 9 nucleotides line up with TRBD1. Per germline, CDR1 SGHTA and CDR2 FQGNSA. This CDR3 has 15 residues. With V trimmed by 1 base and J by 3 bases, 4 bases remained unmatched. The CDR3: CASSLGTGGFYEQYF. CDR3 bases: TGTGCCAGCAGCTTAGGAACAGGGGGCTTCTACGAGCAGTACTTC.

This clone was detected only a few times. CDR3 region: CATSRKGETQYF. The DNA for the CDR3 is TGTGCCACCAGCCGAAAAGGAGAGACCCAGTACTTC. The chain carries TRBV15 and TRBJ2-5; D uncertain. Germline assignment: CDR1 LNHNV and CDR2 YYDKDF (reference sequence). Trimming left V 5 bases short and J 4 bases short, with 8 bases between. The CDR3 runs to 12 residues.

The rearrangement links TRBV9 to TRBJ2-7, with 8 bases aligning to TRBD1. This CDR3 has 14 residues. After removal of 4 bases from V and 3 bases from J, the junction contained 6 bases not matched to a gene. Germline CDR1 is SGDLS and CDR2 is YYNGEE. The CDR3 region has the DNA TGTGCCAGCAGCCCCAGACAGGGGAGCTACGAGCAGTACTTC. Translation gives CASSPRQGSYEQYF. Together with reference TRBV9 and TRBJ2-7, the CDR3 gives the full variable domain: DSGVTQTPKHLITATGQRVTLRCSPRSGDLSVYWYQQSLDQGLQFLIQYYNGEERAKGNILERFSAQQFPDLHSELNLSSLELGDSALYFCASSPRQGSYEQYFGPGTRLTVT.

V and J are TRBV29-1 and TRBJ1-1; D is undetermined. CDR1 is SQVTM, CDR2 ANQGSEA, per germline. This CDR3 comprises 13 residues. V was clipped by 2 bases and J by 5 bases, with 12 bases between them. CDR3 region: CSVELRGWTEAFF. As DNA, the CDR3 is TGCAGCGTTGAACTCCGGGGTTGGACTGAAGCTTTCTTT.

The sample holds one count of this clone. The chain couples TRBV10-2 to TRBJ2-5, with 14 positions matching TRBD2. This CDR3 contains 16 residues. Germline loops: CDR1 WSHSY, CDR2 SAAADI. V was clipped by 5 bases and J by 4 bases; unmatched bases: 6. Here the CDR3 DNA reads TGCGCCAGCAGTCCTAGAGGGACTAGCGGGGGAGAGACCCAGTACTTC. Amino acid sequence: CASSPRGTSGGETQYF.

This clone came up a few times. The J gene is TRBJ2-2, the V gene TRBV2; D is tentatively TRBD1 or TRBD2 (5 bases each). The germline CDR1 and CDR2 sequences are SNHLY and FYNNEI. The V gene lost 6 bases and the J gene lost 7 bases, with 9 bases spanning the gap. This CDR3 spans 12 amino acids. As DNA, the CDR3 is TGTGCCAGCAGATTGAGGGGCGGGGAGCTGTTTTTT. It encodes CASRLRGGELFF.

This clone was observed a handful of times. This chain joins TRBV29-1 and TRBJ1-2; D perhaps matches TRBD1 (5 bases). This CDR3 region has 14 residues. V was pared by 4 bases and J by 4 bases, with 16 bases between. The germline V gene encodes CDR1 SQVTM and CDR2 ANQGSEA. The CDR3: CSVVRQGGAYGYTF. The CDR3 DNA reads TGCAGCGTTGTCAGGCAGGGAGGGGCCTATGGCTACACCTTC.

This chain joins TRBV29-1 and TRBJ2-5; possibly TRBD2 for D (5 bases). The CDR3 has 12 amino acids. V was shortened by 7 bases and J by 6 bases, with 15 bases between the two germline ends. CDR1 and CDR2 (germline): SQVTM, ANQGSEA. CDR3 protein: CSDWTPGKTQYF. In nucleotides, the CDR3 is TGCAGCGACTGGACTCCGGGGAAGACCCAGTACTTC.

This clone was observed a handful of times. The gene calls are TRBV7-9 and TRBJ2-3, with 11 bases lining up with TRBD2. The CDR3 loop spans 14 amino acids. Germline assignment: CDR1 SEHNR and CDR2 FQNEAQ (reference sequence). J lost 5 bases, V lost 3 bases, and 1 base had no gene match. CDR3 in amino acids: CASSFLAGGDTQYF. CDR3 coding DNA: TGTGCCAGCAGCTTCCTAGCGGGGGGAGATACGCAGTATTTT.

This sequence joins TRBV6-1 and TRBJ1-5; D gene unclear. The germline gives CDR1 MNHNS, CDR2 SASEGT. The CDR3 covers 13 residues. V lost 7 bases and J lost 3, with 10 bases in between. The DNA of the CDR3 is TGTGCCAGCACCGTCCAGATCAATCAGCCCCAGCATTTT. Translating gives CASTVQINQPQHF.

In DNA, the CDR3 is TGTGCCAGCAGTGAAAGAACTGCCCAGCATTTT. Protein sequence: CASSERTAQHF. The chain has TRBV6-5 and TRBJ1-5; no clear D gene. The CDR3 runs to 11 residues. Germline V gene sequence: CDR1 MNHEY, CDR2 SVGAGI. V was clipped by 5 bases and J by 11 bases, with 10 bases between them.

The chain links TRBV7-2 to TRBJ2-1, with 8 bases lining up with TRBD2. The CDR3 runs to 16 residues. V dropped 0 bases and J dropped 5; count of bases not matched to a gene: 6. The V gene's germline CDR1 is SGHTA and CDR2 FQGNSA. This CDR3 is CASSLAGTRLNNEQFF. CDR3 nucleotides: TGTGCCAGCAGCTTAGCTGGGACTAGGTTGAACAATGAGCAGTTCTTC.

Points on this clone: Additional DNA sequences in this sample encode the identical CDR3. The CDR3 sequence is CAWSRGNYGYTF. The CDR3 DNA reads TGTGCCTGGAGTCGGGGTAATTATGGCTACACCTTC. The chain couples TRBV30 to TRBJ1-2; no clear D. Per germline, CDR1 GTSNPN and CDR2 SVGIG (reference sequence). V gave up 2 bases and J gave up 5 bases, with 9 bases separating them. CDR3 length equals 12 residues.

The J gene is TRBJ1-1, the V gene TRBV14, with D unresolved. The germline V gene encodes CDR1 SGHDN and CDR2 FVKESK. With 4 bases removed from V and 4 bases from J, the gap between germline ends came to 7 bases. The CDR3 has 12 residues. Written as DNA, the CDR3 is TGTGCCAGCAGCCGGACGGCCACTGAAGCTTTCTTT. This sequence encodes CASSRTATEAFF.

V is TRBV28 and J is TRBJ1-3; 8 nucleotides agree with TRBD1. Per the germline V gene, CDR1 is MDHEN and CDR2 is SYDVKM. The J segment lost 4 bases and the V segment lost 4 bases, leaving 12 bases of the junction unmatched. CDR3 length: 17 residues. DNA for the CDR3: TGTGCCAGCAGTTCTAGACAGGGGCTGCGTGGAGGAAACACCATATATTTT. Protein: CASSSRQGLRGGNTIYF.